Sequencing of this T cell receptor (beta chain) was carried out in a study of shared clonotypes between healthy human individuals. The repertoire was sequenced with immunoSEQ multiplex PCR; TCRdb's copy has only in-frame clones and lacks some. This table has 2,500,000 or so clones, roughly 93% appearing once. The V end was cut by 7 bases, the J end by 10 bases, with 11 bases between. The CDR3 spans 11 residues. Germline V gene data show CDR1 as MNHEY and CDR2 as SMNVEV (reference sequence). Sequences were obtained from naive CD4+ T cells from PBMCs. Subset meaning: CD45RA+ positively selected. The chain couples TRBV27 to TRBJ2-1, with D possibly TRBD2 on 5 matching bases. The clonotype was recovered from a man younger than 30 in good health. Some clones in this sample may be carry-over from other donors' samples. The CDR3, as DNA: TGTGCCAGCACCTGGGAGAGGGAGCAGTTCTTC. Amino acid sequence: CASTWEREQFF.